This TCR beta chain was identified in a study of T cells in Graves' hyperthyroidism and ophthalmopathy. What was amplified from RNA transcripts were TCR beta CDR3 regions. The HTBI primer set served for first-round RT-PCR of the TCR CDR3. TCRdb recomputed calls from the multiplex PCR reads with MiXCR, one row per CDR3 protein. Among fewer than 900,000 distinct CDR3 sequences, 15% to 20% were seen once, and the ten largest hold roughly 17%. This clonotype has a handful of counts. The length of the CDR3 is 15 residues. The germline V gene has CDR1 MNHNY and CDR2 SVGAGI (reference sequence). The germline V and J ends were trimmed by 2 bases and 1 base, with 11 bases remaining between them.

The sample taken for sequencing was blood. This TCR was recovered from a woman in her forties or fifties with Graves' hyperthyroidism that later progressed to Graves' ophthalmopathy. The chain is built from TRBV6-6 and TRBJ1-1; no definite D call. CDR3: CASSYRLAGNTEAFF. For the CDR3, the DNA is TGTGCCAGCAGTTACCGACTTGCGGGGAACACTGAAGCTTTCTTT.